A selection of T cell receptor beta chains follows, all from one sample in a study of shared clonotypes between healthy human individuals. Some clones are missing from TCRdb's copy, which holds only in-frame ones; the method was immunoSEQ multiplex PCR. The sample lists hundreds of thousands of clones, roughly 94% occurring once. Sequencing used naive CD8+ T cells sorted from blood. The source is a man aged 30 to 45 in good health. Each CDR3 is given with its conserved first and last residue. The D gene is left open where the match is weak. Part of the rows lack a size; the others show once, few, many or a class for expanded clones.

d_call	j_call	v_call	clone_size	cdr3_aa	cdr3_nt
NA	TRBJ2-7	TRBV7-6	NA	CASSLDWGTNEQYF	TGTGCCAGCAGCTTAGATTGGGGCACCAACGAGCAGTACTTC
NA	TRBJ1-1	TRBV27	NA	CASSLSRGRTEAFF	TGTGCCAGCAGTTTATCGAGGGGGAGGACTGAAGCTTTCTTT
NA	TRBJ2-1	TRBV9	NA	CASSVASNEQFF	TGTGCCAGCAGCGTAGCCTCCAATGAGCAGTTCTTC
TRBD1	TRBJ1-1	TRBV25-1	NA	CASSGRDRGENTEAFF	TGTGCCAGCAGTGGTAGGGACAGGGGGGAGAACACTGAAGCTTTCTTT
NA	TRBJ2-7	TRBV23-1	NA	CASSHWCRYYEQYF	TGCGCCAGCAGTCATTGGTGCAGGTACTACGAGCAGTACTTC
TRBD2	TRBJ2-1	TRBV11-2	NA	CASSQLLAGDYNEQFF	TGTGCCAGCAGCCAACTACTAGCGGGAGACTACAATGAGCAGTTCTTC
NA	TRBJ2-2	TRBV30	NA	CAWSDTGELFF	TGTGCCTGGAGTGACACCGGGGAGCTGTTTTTT
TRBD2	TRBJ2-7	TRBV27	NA	CASSLSGSDAYEQYF	TGTGCCAGCAGTCTTAGCGGGAGCGACGCCTACGAGCAGTACTTC
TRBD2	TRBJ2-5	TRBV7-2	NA	CASSSFATSGGRETQYF	TGTGCCAGCAGTTCATTCGCGACTAGCGGAGGAAGAGAGACCCAGTACTTC
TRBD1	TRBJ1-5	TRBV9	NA	CASSVAGGRNQPQHF	TGTGCCAGCAGCGTGGCAGGGGGCCGAAATCAGCCCCAGCATTTT
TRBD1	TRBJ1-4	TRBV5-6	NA	CASSLPPFTGTGDEKLFF	TGTGCCAGCAGCTTGCCTCCGTTCACCGGGACAGGAGATGAAAAACTGTTTTTT
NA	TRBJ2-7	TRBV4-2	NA	CASSQERGGTYEQYF	TGTGCCAGCAGCCAAGAAAGGGGAGGAACCTACGAGCAGTACTTC
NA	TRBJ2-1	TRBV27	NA	CASSLDRSYNEQFF	TGTGCCAGCAGTTTAGATCGCTCCTACAATGAGCAGTTCTTC
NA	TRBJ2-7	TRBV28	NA	CASSLSQSYEQYF	TGTGCCAGCAGTTTAAGTCAGAGCTACGAGCAGTACTTC
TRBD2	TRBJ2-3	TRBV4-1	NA	CASGPGTSGTDTQYF	TGCGCCAGCGGTCCCGGGACTAGCGGCACAGATACGCAGTATTTT
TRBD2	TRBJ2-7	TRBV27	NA	CASSQIGGLAGREQYF	TGTGCCAGCAGTCAAATAGGTGGGCTAGCGGGACGCGAGCAGTACTTC
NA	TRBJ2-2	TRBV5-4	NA	CASSLARNTGELFF	TGTGCCAGCAGCTTGGCCAGGAACACCGGGGAGCTGTTTTTT
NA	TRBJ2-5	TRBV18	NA	CASSPRPNSGTETQYF	TGTGCCAGCTCACCACGGCCCAACTCGGGGACGGAGACCCAGTACTTC
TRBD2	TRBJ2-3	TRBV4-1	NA	CASSQGLAGLADTQYF	TGCGCCAGCAGCCAAGGACTAGCGGGACTGGCAGATACGCAGTATTTT
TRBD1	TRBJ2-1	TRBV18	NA	CASSRGTGGLNEQFF	TGTGCCAGCTCACGTGGGACAGGGGGTCTCAATGAGCAGTTCTTC
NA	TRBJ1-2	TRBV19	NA	CASGLDYGYTF	TGTGCCAGTGGGTTAGACTATGGCTACACCTTC
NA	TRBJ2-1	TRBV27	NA	CASSLYASYNEQFF	TGTGCCAGCAGTTTATACGCCTCCTACAATGAGCAGTTCTTC
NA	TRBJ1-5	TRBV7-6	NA	CASSLARDQPQHF	TGTGCCAGCAGCTTAGCTCGGGATCAGCCCCAGCATTTT
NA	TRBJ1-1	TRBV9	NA	CASSVGFYMNTEAFF	TGTGCCAGCAGCGTAGGATTTTATATGAACACTGAAGCTTTCTTT
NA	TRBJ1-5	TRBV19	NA	CASSTNIGRPDQPQHF	TGTGCCAGTAGTACTAACATTGGGCGCCCCGATCAGCCCCAGCATTTT
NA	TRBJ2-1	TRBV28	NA	CATRSVNEQFF	TGTGCCACCCGTAGTGTGAATGAGCAGTTCTTC
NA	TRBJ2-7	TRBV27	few	CASSLLPLHEQYF	TGTGCCAGCAGTTTGCTGCCGCTTCACGAGCAGTACTTC
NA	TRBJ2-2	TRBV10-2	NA	CASSGTHPPNTGELFF	TGCGCCAGCAGCGGGACTCACCCACCGAACACCGGGGAGCTGTTTTTT
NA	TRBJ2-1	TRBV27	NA	CASSDTTRQGPYNEQFF	TGTGCCAGCAGCGATACGACCCGACAAGGACCCTACAATGAGCAGTTCTTC
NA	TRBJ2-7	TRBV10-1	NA	CASISGKASGEVTYEQYF	TGCGCCAGCATAAGTGGTAAGGCCTCAGGGGAAGTAACCTACGAGCAGTACTTC
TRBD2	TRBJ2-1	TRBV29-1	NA	CSVEPASGSVRVYNEQFF	TGCAGCGTTGAACCGGCTAGCGGGAGCGTTCGTGTCTACAATGAGCAGTTCTTC
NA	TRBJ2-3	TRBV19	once	CASSIGPGADTQYF	TGTGCCAGTAGTATCGGTCCGGGGGCCGATACGCAGTATTTT
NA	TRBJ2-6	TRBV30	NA	CAWSVSEPGSGANVLTF	TGTGCCTGGAGTGTTTCGGAACCGGGCTCTGGGGCCAACGTCCTGACTTTC
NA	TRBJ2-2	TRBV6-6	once	CASGPNTGELFF	TGTGCCAGCGGGCCGAACACCGGGGAGCTGTTTTTT
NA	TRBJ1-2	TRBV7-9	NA	CASTGSGTQSLPNYGYTF	TGTGCCAGCACCGGGTCCGGGACACAGAGCCTACCTAACTATGGCTACACCTTC
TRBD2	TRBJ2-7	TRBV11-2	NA	CASSLAGTSGSRYEQYF	TGTGCCAGCAGCTTAGCTGGGACTAGCGGGAGCAGGTACGAGCAGTACTTC
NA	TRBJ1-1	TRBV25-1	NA	CASSPQVFTEAFF	TGTGCCAGCAGTCCCCAGGTATTCACTGAAGCTTTCTTT
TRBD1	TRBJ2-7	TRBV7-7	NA	CASSLAHPGTDGKSSYEQYF	TGTGCTAGCAGCTTAGCGCATCCCGGGACAGACGGGAAGAGCTCCTACGAGCAGTACTTC
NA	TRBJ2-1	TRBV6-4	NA	CASSDTPGLVQFF	TGTGCCAGCAGTGACACCCCGGGGCTAGTTCAGTTCTTC
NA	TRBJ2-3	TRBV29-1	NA	CSVVPVLSTDTQYF	TGCAGCGTTGTGCCGGTCCTAAGCACAGATACGCAGTATTTT
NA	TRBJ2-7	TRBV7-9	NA	CASTGDRWDEQYF	TGTGCCAGCACAGGAGATCGTTGGGACGAGCAGTACTTC
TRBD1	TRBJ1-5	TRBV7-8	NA	CASSSTGSNQPQHF	TGTGCCAGCAGCTCGACAGGGAGCAATCAGCCCCAGCATTTT
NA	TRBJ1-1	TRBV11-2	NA	CASSSPGGQIEAFF	TGTGCCAGCAGCTCCCCAGGAGGACAGATTGAAGCTTTCTTT
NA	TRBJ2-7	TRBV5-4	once	CASSPSGGGDEQYF	TGTGCCAGCAGCCCATCAGGGGGAGGGGACGAGCAGTACTTC
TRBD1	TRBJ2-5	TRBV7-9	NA	CASSPRDRHGETQYF	TGTGCCAGCAGCCCCCGGGACAGGCATGGGGAGACCCAGTACTTC
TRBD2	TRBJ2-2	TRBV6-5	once	CASSYREANTGELFF	TGTGCCAGCAGTTACCGGGAGGCGAACACCGGGGAGCTGTTTTTT
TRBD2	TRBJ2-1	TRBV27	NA	CASRTLAAIYNEQFF	TGTGCCAGCAGAACCCTAGCGGCCATTTACAATGAGCAGTTCTTC
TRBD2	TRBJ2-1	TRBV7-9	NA	CASSLDSGLASSEQFF	TGTGCCAGCAGCTTAGATTCGGGACTAGCGAGTTCGGAGCAGTTCTTC
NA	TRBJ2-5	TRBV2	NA	CASSVPGPRVKQETQYF	TGTGCCAGCTCCGTCCCGGGCCCCAGGGTTAAACAAGAGACCCAGTACTTC
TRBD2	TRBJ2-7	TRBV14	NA	CASSHDSGTPYEQYF	TGTGCCAGCAGCCATGATAGCGGGACCCCCTACGAGCAGTACTTC
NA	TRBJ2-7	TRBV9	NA	CASSGPGHQDYEQYF	TGTGCCAGCAGCGGGCCGGGACACCAAGACTACGAGCAGTACTTC
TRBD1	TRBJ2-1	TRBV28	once	CASSLRRTGYNEQFF	TGTGCCAGCAGTTTACGCCGGACAGGGTACAATGAGCAGTTCTTC
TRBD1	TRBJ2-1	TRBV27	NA	CASSARTGNYNEQFF	TGTGCCAGCAGTGCCCGGACAGGGAACTACAATGAGCAGTTCTTC
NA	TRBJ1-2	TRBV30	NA	CAWSVRGDLYGYTF	TGTGCCTGGAGTGTACGGGGGGACCTCTATGGCTACACCTTC
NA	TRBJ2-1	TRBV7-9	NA	CASSLPGTLKEQFF	TGTGCCAGCAGCTTACCCGGGACTCTCAAGGAGCAGTTCTTC
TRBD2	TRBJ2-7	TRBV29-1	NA	CSVELAGARSSYEQYF	TGCAGCGTTGAGTTAGCGGGAGCAAGGAGCTCCTACGAGCAGTACTTC
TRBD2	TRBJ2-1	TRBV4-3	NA	CASSQDGVAGNNEQFF	TGCGCCAGCAGCCAAGATGGAGTAGCGGGAAACAATGAGCAGTTCTTC